The 12 T cell receptor beta chains in this list originate from one sample, sequenced in a study of shared clonotypes between healthy human individuals. Measured with immunoSEQ multiplex PCR; TCRdb has only the in-frame clones, and not every one. The sample holds nearly 500,000 clones, approximately 80% seen once. The sequenced material came from PBMCs. The receptors come from a woman aged 40 to 50 in good health. Some clones in this sample may be carry-over from other donors' samples.

This clone has at least ten counts. V is TRBV30 and J is TRBJ2-7; no definite D call. Per the germline V gene, CDR1 is GTSNPN and CDR2 is SVGIG (reference sequence). Trimming cost V 4 bases and J 6 bases, with 19 bases left between them. This CDR3 is built from 14 residues. The CDR3: CAWNLVGLLGEQYF. The CDR3 nucleotides are TGTGCCTGGAACCTAGTTGGTTTGCTGGGCGAGCAGTACTTC.

The gene calls are TRBV5-1 and TRBJ1-1; 8 nucleotides match TRBD1. Germline V gene data show CDR1 as SGHRS and CDR2 as YFSETQ. The CDR3 runs 16 residues. V gave up 0 bases and J gave up 3 bases; unmatched junction bases: 7. The CDR3 loop is CASSLGSRDRYTEAFF. In DNA, the CDR3 is TGCGCCAGCAGCTTGGGCTCCCGGGACAGGTACACTGAAGCTTTCTTT.

J is TRBJ1-1 and V is TRBV28, with D unresolved. CDR3 length: 13 residues. Germline CDR1 reads MDHEN; CDR2 reads SYDVKM. V was shortened by 3 bases and J by 2 bases, with 7 bases between the two germline ends. CDR3 DNA: TGTGCCAGCAGTTTGGATGTTAACACTGAAGCTTTCTTT. Translating it yields CASSLDVNTEAFF.

This clone has only one observation. A far larger clone is one base from this, pointing to a likely read error. This chain connects TRBV18 to TRBJ2-1; D gene ambiguous. Germline CDR1 KGHSH, CDR2 LQKENI. The CDR3 has 12 residues. Trimming removed 1 base at V and 12 bases at J, with 10 bases between. The CDR3 region has the DNA TGTGCCAGCTCACCACTACCGTATGGGCAGTTCTTC. Its protein product is CASSPLPYGQFF. Variable domain in full (rest from reference TRBV18 and TRBJ2-1): NAGVMQNPRHLVRRRGQEARLRCSPMKGHSHVYWYRQLPEEGLKFMVYLQKENIIDESGMPKERFSAEFPKEGPSILRIQQVVRGDSAAYFCASSPLPYGQFFGPGTRLTVL.

V is TRBV18 and J is TRBJ2-7; TRBD1 aligns across 12 bases. CDR1 KGHSH and CDR2 LQKENI come from the germline V gene. The length of the CDR3 is 16 residues. With V trimmed by 6 bases and J by 3 bases, 9 bases remained unmatched. CDR3 loop: CASSHRGQGAFYEQYF. The CDR3 region has the DNA TGTGCCAGCTCCCACAGGGGACAGGGGGCATTCTACGAGCAGTACTTC.

The CDR3 bases are TGTGCCAGCAGCCCTCTCAGATACCCGTACGAGCAGTACTTC. It yields the protein CASSPLRYPYEQYF. This chain uses TRBV7-9 with TRBJ2-7, with no clear D. The germline gives CDR1 SEHNR, CDR2 FQNEAQ (reference sequence). This CDR3 has 14 residues. Trimming shortened V by 5 bases and J by 4 bases, and 15 bases separated the two germline ends.

The chain has TRBV9 and TRBJ2-2; no clear D. This CDR3 region has 13 residues. With 3 bases removed from V and 2 bases from J, the gap between germline ends came to 5 bases. Germline lookup yields CDR1 SGDLS and CDR2 YYNGEE. In DNA form, the CDR3 reads TGTGCCAGCAGCGCCGTCAACACCGGGGAGCTGTTTTTT. Residues: CASSAVNTGELFF.

The chain has TRBV6-5 and TRBJ1-2; maybe TRBD1 (6 bases). In germline, CDR1 is MNHEY, CDR2 SVGAGI. The CDR3 length is 13 residues. The V end lost 6 bases, the J end lost 3 bases, and 11 bases lay between the germline ends. The CDR3: CASSRGGDYGYTF. The CDR3 DNA is TGTGCCAGCAGCAGAGGGGGAGACTATGGCTACACCTTC.

This chain links TRBV5-4 with TRBJ2-1; D possibly corresponds to TRBD2 (5 bases). CDR1 and CDR2 from the germline V gene are SGHNT and YYREEE (reference sequence). CDR3 length equals 15 residues. V gave up 3 bases and J gave up 3 bases, with 13 bases separating them. The CDR3 sequence: CASSYRDDGYNEQFF. As DNA, the CDR3 is TGTGCCAGCAGCTACCGGGATGATGGCTACAATGAGCAGTTCTTC.

The rearrangement joins TRBV5-8 to TRBJ2-1; possibly TRBD1 for D (6 bases). V shed 1 base and J shed 0 bases, with 14 bases lying between them. Germline V gene data show CDR1 as SGHTS and CDR2 as YDEGEE. The CDR3 runs to 17 residues. In DNA, the CDR3 is TGTGCCAGCAGCTTGAACAGGGCCCTTAGCTCCTACAATGAGCAGTTCTTC. Its translation is CASSLNRALSSYNEQFF.

The V and J genes are TRBV27 and TRBJ1-1; 12 bases agree with TRBD1. CDR1 MNHEY and CDR2 SMNVEV come from the germline V gene (reference sequence). V was clipped by 5 bases and J by 2 bases; unmatched bases: 6. The CDR3 runs 16 residues. For the CDR3, the DNA is TGTGCCAGCAGTCCGGGACAGGGGGCGCGAAACACTGAAGCTTTCTTT. It codes for CASSPGQGARNTEAFF.

The V call is TRBV28, the J call TRBJ1-1; the D gene is possibly TRBD1 (6 bases). The CDR3 spans 16 residues. Germline V gene data show CDR1 as MDHEN and CDR2 as SYDVKM. V dropped 8 bases and J dropped 0 bases, with 19 bases sitting between them. The CDR3 DNA follows: TGTGCCAGCTGTGAATCGGCAGGGGCCTTGAACACTGAAGCTTTCTTT. This gives the protein CASCESAGALNTEAFF.